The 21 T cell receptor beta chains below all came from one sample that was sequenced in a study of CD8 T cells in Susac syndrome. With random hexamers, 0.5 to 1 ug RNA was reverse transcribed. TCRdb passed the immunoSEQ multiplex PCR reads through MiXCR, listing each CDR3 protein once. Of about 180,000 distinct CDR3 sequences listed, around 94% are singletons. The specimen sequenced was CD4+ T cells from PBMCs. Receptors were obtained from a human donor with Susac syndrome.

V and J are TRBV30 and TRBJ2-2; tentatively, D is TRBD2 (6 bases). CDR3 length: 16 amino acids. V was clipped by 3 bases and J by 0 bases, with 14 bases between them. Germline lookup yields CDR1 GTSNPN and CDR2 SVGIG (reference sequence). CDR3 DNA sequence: TGTGCCTGGAGGGGAGGAAGAGGAACGAACACCGGGGAGCTGTTTTTT. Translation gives CAWRGGRGTNTGELFF.

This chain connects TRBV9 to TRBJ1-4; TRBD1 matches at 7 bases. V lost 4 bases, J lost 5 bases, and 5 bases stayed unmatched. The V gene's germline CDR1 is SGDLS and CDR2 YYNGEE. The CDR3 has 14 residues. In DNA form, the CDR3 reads TGTGCCAGCAGCTTATCGGACAGGAATGAAAAACTGTTTTTT. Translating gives CASSLSDRNEKLFF.

The CDR3 bases are TGTGCCAGCTCACCGGACGGACTAGCGGGAGGGCCGGTCAATGAGCAGTTCTTC. It translates to CASSPDGLAGGPVNEQFF. J is TRBJ2-1 and V is TRBV18, with 15 positions matching TRBD2. The germline V gene encodes CDR1 KGHSH and CDR2 LQKENI. The CDR3 runs to 18 residues. J gave up 6 bases and V 3 bases, and 9 bases lay outside the gene matches.

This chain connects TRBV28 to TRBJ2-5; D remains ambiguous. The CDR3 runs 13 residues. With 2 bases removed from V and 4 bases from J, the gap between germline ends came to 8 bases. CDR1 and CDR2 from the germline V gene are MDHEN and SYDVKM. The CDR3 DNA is TGTGCCAGCAGTTTAGTCGGGTTAGAGACCCAGTACTTC. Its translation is CASSLVGLETQYF.

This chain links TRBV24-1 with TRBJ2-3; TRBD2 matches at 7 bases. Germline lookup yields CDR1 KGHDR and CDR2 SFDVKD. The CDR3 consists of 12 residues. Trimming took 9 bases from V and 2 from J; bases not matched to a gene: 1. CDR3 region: CATGDYTDTQYF. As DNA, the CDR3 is TGTGCCACCGGGGACTACACAGATACGCAGTATTTT.

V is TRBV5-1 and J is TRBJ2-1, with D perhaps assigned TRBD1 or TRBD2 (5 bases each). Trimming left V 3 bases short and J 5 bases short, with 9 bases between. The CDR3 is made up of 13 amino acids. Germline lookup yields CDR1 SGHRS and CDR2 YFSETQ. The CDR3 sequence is CASSWDPNNEQFF. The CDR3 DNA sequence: TGCGCCAGCAGCTGGGACCCCAACAATGAGCAGTTCTTC.

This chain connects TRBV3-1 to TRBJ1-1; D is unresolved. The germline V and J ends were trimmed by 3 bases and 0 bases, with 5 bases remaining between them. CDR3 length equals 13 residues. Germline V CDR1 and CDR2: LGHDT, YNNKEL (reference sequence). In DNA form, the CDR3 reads TGTGCCAGCAGCCACCGGGTGAACACTGAAGCTTTCTTT. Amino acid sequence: CASSHRVNTEAFF.

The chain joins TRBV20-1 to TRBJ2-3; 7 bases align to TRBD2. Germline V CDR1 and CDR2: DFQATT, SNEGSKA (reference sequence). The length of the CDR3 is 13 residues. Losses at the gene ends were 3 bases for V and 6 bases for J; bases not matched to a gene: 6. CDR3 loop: CSASLGRSDTQYF. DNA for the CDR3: TGCAGTGCTAGTCTCGGGAGGTCGGATACGCAGTATTTT.

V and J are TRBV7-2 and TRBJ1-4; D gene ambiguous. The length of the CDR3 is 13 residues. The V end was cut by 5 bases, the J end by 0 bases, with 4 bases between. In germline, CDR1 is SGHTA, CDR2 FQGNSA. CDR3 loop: CASSQSTNEKLFF. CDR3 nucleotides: TGTGCCAGCAGCCAATCAACTAATGAAAAACTGTTTTTT.

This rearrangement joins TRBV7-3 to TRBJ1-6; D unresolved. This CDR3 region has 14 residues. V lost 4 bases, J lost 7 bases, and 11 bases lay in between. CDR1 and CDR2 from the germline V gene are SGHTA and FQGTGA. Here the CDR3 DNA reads TGTGCCAGCAGCTCGGGAAACCGGAATTCACCCCTCCACTTT. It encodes CASSSGNRNSPLHF.

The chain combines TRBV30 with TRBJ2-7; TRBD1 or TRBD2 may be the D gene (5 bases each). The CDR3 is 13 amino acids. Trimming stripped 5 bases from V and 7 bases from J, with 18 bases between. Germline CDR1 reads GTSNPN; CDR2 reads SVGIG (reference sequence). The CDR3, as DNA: TGTGCCTGGGCCCGGGACCCTCCAGGTGAGCAGTACTTC. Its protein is CAWARDPPGEQYF.

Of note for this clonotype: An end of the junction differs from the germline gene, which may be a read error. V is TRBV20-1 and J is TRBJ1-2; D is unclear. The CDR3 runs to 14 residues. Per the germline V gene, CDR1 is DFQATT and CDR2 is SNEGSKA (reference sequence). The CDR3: CSARDWARRGPLVF. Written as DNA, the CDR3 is TGCAGTGCTAGAGATTGGGCCAGGCGCGGGCCGTTAGTCTTC.

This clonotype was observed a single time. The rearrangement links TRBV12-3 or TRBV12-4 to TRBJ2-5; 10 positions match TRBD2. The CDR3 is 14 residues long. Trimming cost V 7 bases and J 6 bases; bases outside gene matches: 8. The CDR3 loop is CASTKAGGMKTQYF. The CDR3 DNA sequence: TGTGCCAGCACCAAAGCGGGGGGGATGAAGACCCAGTACTTC.

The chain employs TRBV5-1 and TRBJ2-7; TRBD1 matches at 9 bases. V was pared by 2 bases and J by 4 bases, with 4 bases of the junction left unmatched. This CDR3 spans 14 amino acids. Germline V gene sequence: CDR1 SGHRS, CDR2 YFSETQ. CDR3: CASSLPGQGYEQYF. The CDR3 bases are TGCGCCAGCAGCTTACCGGGACAGGGATACGAGCAGTACTTC.

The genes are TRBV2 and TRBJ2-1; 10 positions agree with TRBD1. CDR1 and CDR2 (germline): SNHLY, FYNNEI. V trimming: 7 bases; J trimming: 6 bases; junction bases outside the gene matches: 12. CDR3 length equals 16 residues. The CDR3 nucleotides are TGTGCCAGCATCCTCGACCGGGACAGGGGAGCCAATGAGCAGTTCTTC. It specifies CASILDRDRGANEQFF.

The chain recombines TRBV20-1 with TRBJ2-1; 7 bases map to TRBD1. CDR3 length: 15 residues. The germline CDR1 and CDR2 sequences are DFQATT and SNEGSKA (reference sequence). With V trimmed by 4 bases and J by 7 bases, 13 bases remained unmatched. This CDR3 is CSATRVEGAGNEQFF. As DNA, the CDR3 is TGCAGTGCTACAAGGGTCGAGGGGGCAGGGAATGAGCAGTTCTTC.

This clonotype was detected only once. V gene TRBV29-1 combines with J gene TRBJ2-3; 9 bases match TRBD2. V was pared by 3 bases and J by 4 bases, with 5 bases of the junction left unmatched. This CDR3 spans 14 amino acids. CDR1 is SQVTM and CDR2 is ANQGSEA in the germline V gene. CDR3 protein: CSVEPQRGADTQYF. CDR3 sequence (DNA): TGCAGCGTTGAGCCCCAGCGGGGGGCAGATACGCAGTATTTT.

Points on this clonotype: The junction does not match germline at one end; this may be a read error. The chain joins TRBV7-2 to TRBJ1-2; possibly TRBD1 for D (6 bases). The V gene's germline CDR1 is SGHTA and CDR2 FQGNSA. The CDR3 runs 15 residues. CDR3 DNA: TGTGCCAGCAGCCTAGCGCACGGGGGGCTGTATGGCTACACCTTC. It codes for CASSLAHGGLYGYTF.

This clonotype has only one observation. The CDR3 DNA sequence: TGCGCCAGCAGCTTGGTTTTAGCGGGAAACACCGGGGAGCTGTTTTTT. Translation gives CASSLVLAGNTGELFF. This chain links TRBV5-1 with TRBJ2-2, with TRBD2 identical over 8 bases. The J segment lost 2 bases and the V segment lost 0 bases, leaving 3 bases of the junction unmatched. The CDR3 contains 16 residues. CDR1 and CDR2 (germline): SGHRS, YFSETQ.

The CDR3, as DNA: TGTGCCAGCAGTTTTTCCAGGGGGTTCTACAATGAGCAGTTCTTC. Amino acid sequence: CASSFSRGFYNEQFF. The rearrangement links TRBV12-3 or TRBV12-4 to TRBJ2-1; TRBD1 matches at 7 bases. V lost 3 bases, J lost 3 bases, and 5 bases stayed unmatched. CDR3 length: 15 amino acids.

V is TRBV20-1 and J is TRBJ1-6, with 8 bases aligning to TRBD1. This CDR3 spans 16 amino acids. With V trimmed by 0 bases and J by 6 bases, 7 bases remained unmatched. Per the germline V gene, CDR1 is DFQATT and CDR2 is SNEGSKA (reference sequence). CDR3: CSARDSGQGVNSPLHF. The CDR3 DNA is TGCAGTGCTAGAGATAGCGGACAGGGCGTTAATTCACCCCTCCACTTT.